These 28 T cell receptor beta chains were sequenced from one sample in a study of CD8+CD57+ T cells in acquired aplastic anemia. The use of genomic DNA as template underpinned the TCR beta VDJ and CDR3 profiling. From the reads, TCRdb called clonotypes with MiXCR, one entry per CDR3 protein. Of some 170,000 distinct CDR3 sequences in the sample, 71% are singletons; the top ten hold under 60%. Sequenced patients had shown CD8+CD57+ cell expansion by flow cytometry. Material: sorted CD4+, CD8+, or CD8+CD57+ T cells (not recorded which) from PBMCs. These receptors were collected from a human donor with aplastic anemia.

This sequence joins TRBV5-1 and TRBJ1-2; no reliable D call. The CDR3 extends over 14 amino acids. Germline loops: CDR1 SGHRS, CDR2 YFSETQ. Trimming left V 0 bases short and J 8 bases short, with 14 bases between. CDR3 coding DNA: TGCGCCAGCAGCTTGGACGGACCCTCTGGAGGCTACACCTTC. Protein product: CASSLDGPSGGYTF.

The V gene is TRBV24-1, the J gene TRBJ2-1, with D possibly matching TRBD1 (5 bases). V dropped 4 bases and J dropped 2 bases, with 11 bases sitting between them. Germline-derived CDR1 and CDR2 are KGHDR and SFDVKD. CDR3 length equals 15 residues. The CDR3 DNA follows: TGTGCCACCAGTGACCGACAGACCCCCTACAATGAGCAGTTCTTC. Its translation is CATSDRQTPYNEQFF.

The chain couples TRBV10-1 to TRBJ2-2; a weak D match, TRBD1 (6 bases). Trimming stripped 8 bases from V and 5 bases from J, with 15 bases between. The germline V gene encodes CDR1 WNHNN and CDR2 SYGVQD (reference sequence). The CDR3 extends over 14 amino acids. This chain's CDR3 is CASRGQGPTGELFF. CDR3 bases: TGCGCCAGCCGAGGGCAGGGGCCGACCGGGGAGCTGTTTTTT.

The chain combines TRBV20-1 with TRBJ2-7; D tentatively fits TRBD1 or TRBD2 (6 bases each). Germline V gene data show CDR1 as DFQATT and CDR2 as SNEGSKA (reference sequence). Trimming pared 0 bases from V and 1 base from J, leaving 16 bases between. There are 16 residues in the CDR3. The CDR3: CSARDPEGGKSYEQYF. In nucleotides, the CDR3 is TGCAGTGCTAGAGACCCCGAAGGGGGGAAGTCCTACGAGCAGTACTTC.

V and J are TRBV7-3 and TRBJ1-2; D uncertain. V was pared by 3 bases and J by 5 bases, with 10 bases between. The CDR3 totals 13 residues. Germline-derived CDR1 and CDR2 are SGHTA and FQGTGA. DNA for the CDR3: TGTGCCAGCAGCTTGTCAGGCGAATATGGCTACACCTTC. This translates into CASSLSGEYGYTF.

A word on this clonotype: Since a much larger clone is just one base distant, this may be a read error. The chain carries TRBV25-1 and TRBJ2-7; 10 nucleotides align to TRBD1. V lost 5 bases, J lost 3 bases, and 4 bases stayed unmatched. The CDR3 sequence is 14 residues long. The germline V gene encodes CDR1 MGHDK and CDR2 SYGVNS. CDR3 sequence (DNA): TGTGCCAGCAGTTGGGACAGGGGTTTCTACGAGCAGTACTTC. This encodes CASSWDRGFYEQYF.

The chain joins TRBV19 to TRBJ1-5; 9 bases fit TRBD1. Trimming cost V 6 bases and J 2 bases; bases outside gene matches: 2. The CDR3 has 14 residues. Germline CDR1 LNHDA, CDR2 SQIVND (reference sequence). The CDR3 coding sequence is TGTGCCAGTAGGTGGACAGGGGGCAATCAGCCCCAGCATTTT. Encoded protein: CASRWTGGNQPQHF.

This clonotype showed up just a few times. Sequence at one end of the junction differs from germline and may be a read error. This rearrangement joins TRBV2 to TRBJ1-2; a possible D gene is TRBD1 (5 bases). Germline V CDR1 and CDR2: SNHLY, FYNNEI. The CDR3 totals 12 residues. CDR3 protein: CASGDRSYGYTF. The CDR3 nucleotides are TGTGCCAGCGGTGACAGATCCTATGGCTACACCTTC.

The chain is built from TRBV7-9 and TRBJ1-2, with D perhaps matching TRBD1 (5 bases). Trimming cost V 4 bases and J 8 bases, with 17 bases left between them. This CDR3 has 14 residues. Germline V gives CDR1 SEHNR, CDR2 FQNEAQ (reference sequence). The CDR3 here is CASSSSGTEDGYTF. The CDR3 nucleotides are TGTGCCAGCAGCTCCTCCGGGACGGAGGACGGCTACACCTTC.

A single count supports this clonotype. The chain is built from TRBV20-1 and TRBJ1-2; 10 positions agree with TRBD1. V was pared by 5 bases and J by 4 bases, with 16 bases of the junction left unmatched. This CDR3 spans 17 amino acids. Germline CDR1 is DFQATT and CDR2 is SNEGSKA (reference sequence). In DNA form, the CDR3 reads TGCAGTGCTTACCCCGGGACAGGGGAGTTGATTGCCTATGGCTACACCTTC. It yields the protein CSAYPGTGELIAYGYTF.

This rearrangement joins TRBV20-1 to TRBJ2-5; TRBD2 agrees at 12 bases. There are 14 residues in the CDR3. J gave up 4 bases and V 3 bases, and 3 bases lay outside the gene matches. Germline V gives CDR1 DFQATT, CDR2 SNEGSKA (reference sequence). The CDR3 protein is CSARTSGGGETQYF. The CDR3 DNA reads as TGCAGTGCTAGGACTAGCGGGGGTGGAGAGACCCAGTACTTC.

The chain couples TRBV29-1 to TRBJ2-1, with D unresolved. The germline gives CDR1 SQVTM, CDR2 ANQGSEA. The CDR3 covers 14 residues. V was pared by 0 bases and J by 7 bases, with 13 bases between. The CDR3 is CSVEDLYGRNEQFF. The CDR3 bases are TGCAGCGTTGAAGATCTGTACGGTCGGAATGAGCAGTTCTTC.

The chain couples TRBV6-5 to TRBJ2-1; a possible D gene is TRBD2 (5 bases). The CDR3 extends over 12 amino acids. Germline CDR1 and CDR2: MNHEY and SVGAGI. CDR3 loop: CASRGLDNEQFF. CDR3 bases: TGTGCTAGCCGCGGGTTGGACAATGAGCAGTTCTTC.

The rearrangement joins TRBV20-1 to TRBJ2-7; 12 positions match TRBD2. V lost 1 base and J lost 7; bases outside the gene matches: 5. Germline V gene lookup returns CDR1 DFQATT and CDR2 SNEGSKA (reference sequence). The CDR3 is 14 amino acids. The CDR3 protein is CSARGLAGDGEQYF. The DNA of the CDR3 is TGCAGTGCTAGAGGACTAGCGGGAGACGGGGAGCAGTACTTC.

This clonotype showed up just once. The rearrangement links TRBV9 to TRBJ2-5; D gene ambiguous. V lost 0 bases, J lost 5 bases, and 14 bases lay in between. The germline V gene encodes CDR1 SGDLS and CDR2 YYNGEE. This CDR3 is 15 amino acids long. The CDR3 protein is CASSVGGGVLETQYF. The CDR3 coding sequence is TGTGCCAGCAGCGTAGGTGGTGGGGTCCTGGAGACCCAGTACTTC.

This clonotype has more than one count but fewer than ten. The CDR3 reads CATAAGTGSTDTQYF. CDR3 nucleotides: TGTGCCACCGCCGCCGGGACAGGCAGCACAGATACGCAGTATTTT. The genes are TRBV6-4 and TRBJ2-3; 8 bases are a match to TRBD1. The germline CDR1 and CDR2 sequences are MRHNA and SNTAGT. The CDR3 extends over 15 amino acids. J lost 0 bases, V lost 10 bases, and 9 bases had no gene match.

This clonotype was seen many times. The V gene is TRBV6-5, the J gene TRBJ2-7; 9 nucleotides line up with TRBD2. From germline, CDR1 is MNHEY and CDR2 SVGAGI. The CDR3 has 15 amino acids. V dropped 5 bases and J dropped 5; count of bases not matched to a gene: 10. In DNA, the CDR3 is TGTGCCAGCAGTACCATAGCGGGAGCGGGGAACGAGCAGTACTTC. This encodes CASSTIAGAGNEQYF.

This chain connects TRBV19 to TRBJ2-7, with a possible D match to TRBD2 (6 bases). Germline V gives CDR1 LNHDA, CDR2 SQIVND (reference sequence). Trimming cost V 6 bases and J 5 bases, with 14 bases left between them. The CDR3 has 13 residues. CDR3 coding DNA: TGTGCCAGTAGCCGGAGGGATGGGGACGAGCAGTACTTC. Its protein is CASSRRDGDEQYF.

This chain joins TRBV29-1 and TRBJ2-5; D not resolved. This CDR3 is built from 12 residues. Germline-derived CDR1 and CDR2 are SQVTM and ANQGSEA. V lost 5 bases, J lost 1 base, and 8 bases lay in between. The CDR3 DNA is TGCAGCGTTATAGGGATCCAAGAGACCCAGTACTTC. This encodes CSVIGIQETQYF.

The chain employs TRBV5-1 and TRBJ1-6, with a weak D call TRBD1 (6 bases). Germline-derived CDR1 and CDR2 are SGHRS and YFSETQ. V lost 4 bases and J 10 bases, leaving 15 bases between the germline ends. This CDR3 region has 14 residues. DNA for the CDR3: TGCGCCAGCAGCGCACAGGGAGGGAACTCACCCCTCCACTTT. Translating gives CASSAQGGNSPLHF.

This clonotype turned up a few times. The J gene is TRBJ2-2, the V gene TRBV6-6, with 8 bases matching TRBD2. Trimming took 2 bases from V and 1 from J; bases not matched to a gene: 15. CDR3 length: 20 residues. Germline V gene data show CDR1 as MNHNY and CDR2 as SVGAGI (reference sequence). The CDR3 DNA follows: TGTGCCAGCAGTTACACCCATTTAGCGGGGAGGTCTCTGAACACCGGGGAGCTGTTTTTT. This translates into CASSYTHLAGRSLNTGELFF.

This clonotype was found once. CDR3 bases: TGTGCCAGCAGCTTAGCCCGACAGGGGCTCGAGCAGTACTTC. This encodes CASSLARQGLEQYF. V and J are TRBV7-9 and TRBJ2-7, with 8 bases fitting TRBD1. Germline CDR1 reads SEHNR; CDR2 reads FQNEAQ (reference sequence). The J segment lost 6 bases and the V segment lost 0 bases, leaving 4 bases of the junction unmatched. The CDR3 has 14 residues.

CDR3 bases: TGTGCCACCAGTGATTTGGGGCTAGCGGGGCACACAGATACGCAGTATTTT. Amino acid sequence: CATSDLGLAGHTDTQYF. The chain combines TRBV24-1 with TRBJ2-3; 9 nucleotides align to TRBD2. V shed 0 bases and J 2 bases; nucleotides not matched to a gene: 5. Germline V gives CDR1 KGHDR, CDR2 SFDVKD. The CDR3 runs to 17 residues.

The chain is built from TRBV7-8 and TRBJ2-7; 12 bases align to TRBD1. CDR3 length: 14 residues. V lost 5 bases and J lost 12; bases outside the gene matches: 11. CDR1 and CDR2 from the germline V gene are SGHVS and FQNEAQ. The CDR3 loop reads CASSRNMGQGAAYF. CDR3 nucleotides: TGTGCCAGCAGCCGCAATATGGGACAGGGGGCGGCGTACTTC.

In its sample, this clonotype was seen a few times. The chain has TRBV25-1 and TRBJ1-1; D call uncertain. V lost 1 base and J lost 0, with 15 bases in between. This CDR3 spans 17 amino acids. Germline V CDR1 and CDR2: MGHDK, SYGVNS. The CDR3: CASSESGPLHMNTEAFF. The CDR3 bases are TGTGCCAGCAGTGAATCTGGGCCCCTCCACATGAACACTGAAGCTTTCTTT.

The rearrangement uses TRBV24-1 and TRBJ2-7; the match to TRBD2 covers 9 bases. The junction had 9 bases not matched to a gene; V was cut back by 5 bases and J by 2 bases. The CDR3 consists of 16 residues. CDR1 KGHDR and CDR2 SFDVKD come from the germline V gene. CDR3 coding DNA: TGTGCCACCAGTGCTATCGTAGCGGGGGACACCTACGAGCAGTACTTC. Its protein is CATSAIVAGDTYEQYF.

The chain uses TRBV2 and TRBJ2-5; unclear D gene. The CDR3 loop spans 13 amino acids. Germline V CDR1 and CDR2: SNHLY, FYNNEI. The V end lost 6 bases, the J end lost 7 bases, and 15 bases lay between the germline ends. This chain's CDR3 is CASRDLDVRTQYF. The CDR3, as DNA: TGTGCCAGCAGGGACCTCGACGTGAGGACCCAGTACTTC.

The rearrangement uses TRBV24-1 and TRBJ2-1, with 10 bases aligning to TRBD2. Germline V CDR1 and CDR2: KGHDR, SFDVKD. This CDR3 comprises 16 residues. The junction had 3 bases not matched to a gene; V was cut back by 3 bases and J by 2 bases. The CDR3 here is CATSDPTSGTYNEQFF. As DNA, the CDR3 is TGTGCCACCAGTGATCCTACTAGCGGGACCTACAATGAGCAGTTCTTC.